The T cell receptor (beta chain) under discussion was sequenced for a study of cytomegalovirus exposure and HLA in healthy donors. Study context: Around 87 million unique TCRs, all from HLA-typed donors, were included in an early release of the data. Study-wide results and caveats: Rare sequences made up most TCRs, while some public TCRs were found in many donors. Specificity of a few CMV-associated chains for CMV antigens was verified in vitro. Association of a missense DCLRE1C variant with TCR beta V- and J-gene trimming was reported in a later analysis.

Trimming pared 4 bases from V and 10 bases from J, leaving 14 bases between. The CDR3 runs 13 residues. Germline V lookup: CDR1 LNHDA, CDR2 SQIVND (reference sequence). Use of 60 Vbeta and 13 Jbeta primers characterized the PCR. Libraries were prepared by immunoSEQ multiplex PCR; TCRdb keeps only in-frame clonotypes and omits some of them. The sample holds under 85,000 clones, around 79% seen once. In the case of this clone: Its antigen remains unidentified.

What was sequenced was PBMCs. The chain combines TRBV19 with TRBJ2-1, with D possibly being TRBD2 (7 bases). This clonotype originated in a man between 35 and 55 years old in good health and CMV-seronegative. CDR3 coding DNA: TGTGCCAGTAGTACGTACAGGGAGGGCGAGCAGTTCTTC. It translates to CASSTYREGEQFF.